This is a list of T cell receptor beta chains from one sample in a study of regulatory T cells in long-lasting Graves disease. TCRdb reanalysed the multiplex PCR reads using MiXCR and keeps one entry per CDR3 protein. The sample records hundreds of thousands of distinct CDR3 sequences, less than 15% being singletons. These data were also reused for a study on T cells in Graves' hyperthyroidism and ophthalmopathy.

Specimen: peripheral blood mononuclear cells (PBMCs), collected at new diagnosis, from a patient treated with antithyroid drugs. These receptors were obtained from a man under 40 with Graves disease. Both conserved end residues are part of each CDR3. Fields, in order: V gene, J gene, D gene, clone size, CDR3 DNA, CDR3 protein. The D gene is left open where the match is weak. Not every row has a clone size; where given, it reads once, few, many or a size class.

v_gene: TRBV3-1
j_gene: TRBJ1-1
d_gene: NA
abundance: few
CDR3nt: TGTGCCAGCAGCCAGGTCCCCGTCCCGAACACTGAAGCTTTCTTT
CDR3aa: CASSQVPVPNTEAFF

v_gene: TRBV10-3
j_gene: TRBJ2-1
d_gene: TRBD2
abundance: few
CDR3nt: TGTGCCATCAGTGAGGCGGGAGTAAACAATGAGCAGTTCTTC
CDR3aa: CAISEAGVNNEQFF

v_gene: TRBV12-3/TRBV12-4
j_gene: TRBJ2-1
d_gene: NA
abundance: NA
CDR3nt: TGTGCCAGCAGTTTAGCGCACAATAATGAGCAGTTCTTC
CDR3aa: CASSLAHNNEQFF

v_gene: TRBV29-1
j_gene: TRBJ2-1
d_gene: NA
abundance: few
CDR3nt: TGCAGCGTTGAAGCTACGTTGAAGAGTGGCTATGAGCAGTTCTTC
CDR3aa: CSVEATLKSGYEQFF

v_gene: TRBV10-1
j_gene: TRBJ2-7
d_gene: NA
abundance: many
CDR3nt: TGCGCCAGCAGTGAGGGCTTCTACGAGCAGTACTTC
CDR3aa: CASSEGFYEQYF

v_gene: TRBV12-3/TRBV12-4
j_gene: TRBJ1-4
d_gene: TRBD1
abundance: many
CDR3nt: TGTGCCAGCAGCACCTCCGGGACAGGGAACGAAAAACTGTTTTTT
CDR3aa: CASSTSGTGNEKLFF

v_gene: TRBV11-2
j_gene: TRBJ2-3
d_gene: NA
abundance: NA
CDR3nt: TGTGCCAGCAGCTTAACCCATTTT
CDR3aa: CASSLTHF

v_gene: TRBV4-1
j_gene: TRBJ2-7
d_gene: TRBD1
abundance: NA
CDR3nt: TGCGCCAGCAGCCAAACCGGGACAGTCGCGTACGAGCAGTACTTC
CDR3aa: CASSQTGTVAYEQYF

v_gene: TRBV5-1
j_gene: TRBJ2-7
d_gene: TRBD2
abundance: few
CDR3nt: TGCGCCAGCAGCTTGGTTTCGTTTCGGCTAGCGGACTCCTACGAGCAGTACTTC
CDR3aa: CASSLVSFRLADSYEQYF

v_gene: TRBV19
j_gene: TRBJ2-2
d_gene: TRBD2
abundance: NA
CDR3nt: TGTGCCAGTATTAAGCGGGGGAACACCGGGGAGCTGTTTTTT
CDR3aa: CASIKRGNTGELFF

v_gene: TRBV29-1
j_gene: TRBJ2-3
d_gene: TRBD1
abundance: many
CDR3nt: TGCAGCGCTAAGACAGGGGGCGGCACAGATACGCAGTATTTT
CDR3aa: CSAKTGGGTDTQYF

v_gene: TRBV7-2
j_gene: TRBJ2-3
d_gene: TRBD2
abundance: many
CDR3nt: TGTGCCAGCGGGGGGGGGAGCGTTGCAGATACGCAGTATTTT
CDR3aa: CASGGGSVADTQYF

v_gene: TRBV20-1
j_gene: TRBJ2-5
d_gene: TRBD1
abundance: NA
CDR3nt: TGCAGCGGTGACAGGGGAGAGACCCAGTACTTC
CDR3aa: CSGDRGETQYF

v_gene: TRBV7-9
j_gene: TRBJ2-2
d_gene: NA
abundance: many
CDR3nt: TGTGCCAGCAGCTCCAGTAGGGGAGGCACCGGGGAGCTGTTTTTT
CDR3aa: CASSSSRGGTGELFF

v_gene: TRBV2
j_gene: TRBJ2-2
d_gene: TRBD1
abundance: many
CDR3nt: TGTGCCAGCGTCGAGACAGGGTCGGACACCGGGGAGCTGTTTTTT
CDR3aa: CASVETGSDTGELFF

v_gene: TRBV20-1
j_gene: TRBJ1-2
d_gene: NA
abundance: many
CDR3nt: TGCAGTGCTAGAAAAGTCGGCTACACCTTC
CDR3aa: CSARKVGYTF

v_gene: TRBV28
j_gene: TRBJ2-3
d_gene: NA
abundance: many
CDR3nt: TGTGCCAGCAGTTCCCTAGCCGTCTGGGAAGTTCAAACAGATACGCAGTATTTT
CDR3aa: CASSSLAVWEVQTDTQYF

v_gene: TRBV10-3
j_gene: TRBJ2-1
d_gene: NA
abundance: many
CDR3nt: TGTGCCATCACCAGAGAAGGATGGAACAATGAGCAGTTCTTC
CDR3aa: CAITREGWNNEQFF

v_gene: TRBV2
j_gene: TRBJ2-7
d_gene: NA
abundance: NA
CDR3nt: TGTGCCAGCAGCGGAACCCCTTCGGGGAAGGGGTACGAGCAGTACTTC
CDR3aa: CASSGTPSGKGYEQYF

v_gene: TRBV29-1
j_gene: TRBJ2-7
d_gene: TRBD1
abundance: few
CDR3nt: TGCAGCGTTGGACAGGGGGCAGGGGAGCAGTACTTC
CDR3aa: CSVGQGAGEQYF

v_gene: TRBV9
j_gene: TRBJ2-2
d_gene: TRBD2
abundance: NA
CDR3nt: TGTGCCAGCAGCGTCCATAGCGGGAGGGCGACCGGGGAGCTGTTTTTT
CDR3aa: CASSVHSGRATGELFF

v_gene: TRBV6-2/TRBV6-3
j_gene: TRBJ2-2
d_gene: TRBD1
abundance: NA
CDR3nt: TGTGCCAGTGACTCGGGACAGGGTAACACCGGGGAGCTGTTTTTT
CDR3aa: CASDSGQGNTGELFF

v_gene: TRBV11-3
j_gene: TRBJ2-1
d_gene: NA
abundance: many
CDR3nt: TGTGCCAGCAGCTCCAGGACGCCAGAGCAGTTCTTC
CDR3aa: CASSSRTPEQFF

v_gene: TRBV12-3/TRBV12-4
j_gene: TRBJ1-1
d_gene: NA
abundance: many
CDR3nt: TGTGCCAGCAGGGGGAACACTGAAGCTTTCTTT
CDR3aa: CASRGNTEAFF

v_gene: TRBV7-3
j_gene: TRBJ2-2
d_gene: TRBD2
abundance: few
CDR3nt: TGTGCCAGCGGCTTCCGGACTAGCGGAAACACCGGGGAGCTGTTTTTT
CDR3aa: CASGFRTSGNTGELFF

v_gene: TRBV19
j_gene: TRBJ2-1
d_gene: TRBD2
abundance: NA
CDR3nt: TGTGCCAGTAGTCTTCCGGGACTAGCGACTTTCGGTGAGCAGTTCTTC
CDR3aa: CASSLPGLATFGEQFF

v_gene: TRBV2
j_gene: TRBJ1-1
d_gene: NA
abundance: few
CDR3nt: TGTGCCAGCAGTGAAGCGCTTTATACCCCCGGGGGGACGGGTTACACTGAAGCTTTCTTT
CDR3aa: CASSEALYTPGGTGYTEAFF

v_gene: TRBV30
j_gene: TRBJ2-7
d_gene: TRBD1
abundance: NA
CDR3nt: TGTGCCTGGGTTCGATCCCGGGACAGGGGGGCTGACGAGCAGTACTTC
CDR3aa: CAWVRSRDRGADEQYF

v_gene: TRBV20-1
j_gene: TRBJ2-1
d_gene: TRBD2
abundance: NA
CDR3nt: TGCAGTGCTAGAAATAGCGAGACTAGCGGGTTCGATGAGCAGTTCTTC
CDR3aa: CSARNSETSGFDEQFF

v_gene: TRBV12-3/TRBV12-4
j_gene: TRBJ2-3
d_gene: TRBD2
abundance: many
CDR3nt: TGTGCCAGCAGTTTATTCCTAGCGGGAGGCGGAGGCACAGATACGCAGTATTTT
CDR3aa: CASSLFLAGGGGTDTQYF

v_gene: TRBV7-8
j_gene: TRBJ2-7
d_gene: NA
abundance: NA
CDR3nt: TGTGCCGGCAGCTCTTCCTACGAGCAGTACTTC
CDR3aa: CAGSSSYEQYF

v_gene: TRBV12-3/TRBV12-4
j_gene: TRBJ2-7
d_gene: NA
abundance: many
CDR3nt: TGTGCCAGCAGGCGTGAAGGGGGCTCCTACGAGCAGTACTTC
CDR3aa: CASRREGGSYEQYF

v_gene: TRBV24-1
j_gene: TRBJ1-5
d_gene: NA
abundance: few
CDR3nt: TGTGCCACCAGTGAATTGGGAGCGGATCAGCCCCAGCATTTT
CDR3aa: CATSELGADQPQHF

v_gene: TRBV10-1
j_gene: TRBJ2-1
d_gene: TRBD2
abundance: once
CDR3nt: TGCGCCAGCAGTGACAACCCCGGGGGGGGTGTCTACAATGGGCAGTTCTTC
CDR3aa: CASSDNPGGGVYNGQFF

v_gene: TRBV29-1
j_gene: TRBJ2-3
d_gene: NA
abundance: NA
CDR3nt: TGCAGCGCCCAAAGACAGGCTAGCACAGATACGCAGTATTTT
CDR3aa: CSAQRQASTDTQYF

v_gene: TRBV5-5
j_gene: TRBJ2-1
d_gene: NA
abundance: NA
CDR3nt: TGTGCCAGCAGTACCTATCCGGCTAATGAGCAGTTCTTC
CDR3aa: CASSTYPANEQFF

v_gene: TRBV25-1
j_gene: TRBJ1-2
d_gene: TRBD1
abundance: many
CDR3nt: TGTGCCAGCAGTGAACCCGAAGGGGGCCCTACCTATGGCTACACCTTC
CDR3aa: CASSEPEGGPTYGYTF

v_gene: TRBV11-2
j_gene: TRBJ2-1
d_gene: TRBD2
abundance: many
CDR3nt: TGTGCCAGCAGACTTAGCGGGAGTAATGAGCAGTTCTTC
CDR3aa: CASRLSGSNEQFF

v_gene: TRBV24-1
j_gene: TRBJ1-1
d_gene: NA
abundance: NA
CDR3nt: TGTGCCACCAGTGACCCCAGGCACCCGAACACTGAAGCTTTCTTT
CDR3aa: CATSDPRHPNTEAFF

v_gene: TRBV6-5
j_gene: TRBJ2-7
d_gene: NA
abundance: many
CDR3nt: TGTGCCAGCAGTTACTCGAAGTCAGGCCCCTACGAGCAGTACTTC
CDR3aa: CASSYSKSGPYEQYF

v_gene: TRBV10-3
j_gene: TRBJ2-3
d_gene: TRBD2
abundance: few
CDR3nt: TGTGCCATCAGTCATGCGGGAGTCTCAGATACGCAGTATTTT
CDR3aa: CAISHAGVSDTQYF

v_gene: TRBV2
j_gene: TRBJ2-7
d_gene: NA
abundance: many
CDR3nt: TGTGCCAGCAGTACCGGGACTGACCTCGAGCAGTACTTC
CDR3aa: CASSTGTDLEQYF

v_gene: TRBV10-3
j_gene: TRBJ1-5
d_gene: NA
abundance: many
CDR3nt: TGTGCCATCAGTGAGGGTGCAGGGGAGGGTCAGCCCCAGCATTTT
CDR3aa: CAISEGAGEGQPQHF

v_gene: TRBV4-1
j_gene: TRBJ2-4
d_gene: TRBD1
abundance: few
CDR3nt: TGCGCCAGCAGCCACGGACAGGACATTCAGTACTTC
CDR3aa: CASSHGQDIQYF

v_gene: TRBV24-1
j_gene: TRBJ2-3
d_gene: NA
abundance: few
CDR3nt: TGTGCCACCAGTGTCCGGGACAACCCTTATACGCAGTGTTTT
CDR3aa: CATSVRDNPYTQCF

v_gene: TRBV12-5
j_gene: TRBJ2-5
d_gene: NA
abundance: NA
CDR3nt: TGTGCTAGCGCATGGACTCCCCAAGAGACCCAGTACTTC
CDR3aa: CASAWTPQETQYF

v_gene: TRBV6-4
j_gene: TRBJ1-1
d_gene: NA
abundance: many
CDR3nt: TGTGCCAGCAGTGCCCTCCCCACGGGAACCACTGAAGCTTTCTTT
CDR3aa: CASSALPTGTTEAFF

v_gene: TRBV30
j_gene: TRBJ1-2
d_gene: TRBD1
abundance: many
CDR3nt: TGTGCCTGGACAGGGGGATTGGTGGATGGCTACACCTTC
CDR3aa: CAWTGGLVDGYTF

v_gene: TRBV28
j_gene: TRBJ2-7
d_gene: TRBD1
abundance: many
CDR3nt: TGTGCCAGCAGTTTAGGGACAGGGAGCCACGAGCAGTACTTC
CDR3aa: CASSLGTGSHEQYF

v_gene: TRBV4-1
j_gene: TRBJ2-3
d_gene: NA
abundance: NA
CDR3nt: TGCGCCAGCAGCCAAGCTTCGGGTTTGACAGATACGCAGTATTTT
CDR3aa: CASSQASGLTDTQYF

v_gene: TRBV19
j_gene: TRBJ1-2
d_gene: NA
abundance: few
CDR3nt: TGTGCCAGTAGTCAGTCAGAAGTAGATGGCTACACCTTC
CDR3aa: CASSQSEVDGYTF

v_gene: TRBV12-3/TRBV12-4
j_gene: TRBJ2-7
d_gene: TRBD1
abundance: many
CDR3nt: TGTGCCAGCACCCTAGGGGACAGGGGGCGTGACGAGCAGTACTTC
CDR3aa: CASTLGDRGRDEQYF

v_gene: TRBV19
j_gene: TRBJ2-7
d_gene: NA
abundance: many
CDR3nt: TGTGCCAGTAGGGAGACAGCATCCTACGAGCAGTACTTC
CDR3aa: CASRETASYEQYF

v_gene: TRBV5-1
j_gene: TRBJ2-3
d_gene: NA
abundance: many
CDR3nt: TGCGCCAGCAGCTTAACTGATTCTGGCACAGATACGCAGTATTTT
CDR3aa: CASSLTDSGTDTQYF

v_gene: TRBV20-1
j_gene: TRBJ2-3
d_gene: TRBD2
abundance: many
CDR3nt: TGCAGTGCTACGGCTAGCGGGAGGGACATGAATACGCAGTATTTT
CDR3aa: CSATASGRDMNTQYF

v_gene: TRBV20-1
j_gene: TRBJ2-1
d_gene: NA
abundance: many
CDR3nt: TGCAGTGCTGATGGAGGGAGAGAGCAGTTCTTC
CDR3aa: CSADGGREQFF

v_gene: TRBV12-3/TRBV12-4
j_gene: TRBJ2-5
d_gene: TRBD2
abundance: NA
CDR3nt: TGTGCCAGCAGCGATGACTGGGGAGGGGCGACCCAGTACTTC
CDR3aa: CASSDDWGGATQYF

v_gene: TRBV20-1
j_gene: TRBJ2-1
d_gene: TRBD2
abundance: many
CDR3nt: TGCAGTGCTAGAGATCTTGCTAGCGGGAGTAATGAGCAGTTCTTC
CDR3aa: CSARDLASGSNEQFF

v_gene: TRBV20-1
j_gene: TRBJ1-5
d_gene: NA
abundance: few
CDR3nt: TGCAGTGCTAGATTGTCGGGGGGACAGCCCCAGCATTTT
CDR3aa: CSARLSGGQPQHF

v_gene: TRBV27
j_gene: TRBJ2-5
d_gene: NA
abundance: few
CDR3nt: TGTGCCAGCACGCGGGCGGGTGAAGAGACCCAGTACTTC
CDR3aa: CASTRAGEETQYF